This T cell receptor (beta chain) came from a study of identical twins. There are 16 residues in the CDR3. Germline CDR1 SGHNT, CDR2 YENEEA. V trimming: 6 bases; J trimming: 4 bases; junction bases outside the gene matches: 10. This clonotype came up a few times. Its antigen is not known. The study, taken as a whole, reports: Insertions ran lower in abundant cord blood beta clonotypes, though not in memory repertoires.

Template switching supplied a universal primer site; unique molecular identifiers were carried on the cDNA. Each CDR3 protein is one row after TCRdb ran MiXCR on the 5' RACE reads. The table has more than 1.5 million distinct CDR3 sequences, about 32% seen once. Sequencing used cord blood. The chain recombines TRBV11-3 with TRBJ2-1, with TRBD2 identical over 9 bases. The clonotype was recovered from a newborn girl in good health. The CDR3 coding sequence is TGTGCCAGCAGTCTGAGGCTAGCGGGATGGTACAATGAGCAGTTCTTC. It translates to CASSLRLAGWYNEQFF.